What follows describes a single T cell receptor beta chain. This clonotype was found many times. This receptor's antigen is unknown. One base away there is no much larger clone; base qualities are not given. The data originate from a study of T cells in Graves' hyperthyroidism and ophthalmopathy (dated by TCRdb to about 2019). Regarding the research as a whole: Peripheral blood samples were taken at initial diagnosis, before any treatment was given. To identify TCR V-J signatures that set the groups apart, the researchers used a discovery cohort of 100 patients, made up of 40 to 45 with Graves' ophthalmopathy and approximately 57 with stable Graves' hyperthyroidism. Prospective prediction of ophthalmopathy was tested in an independent validation cohort of about 19 hyperthyroidism patients and around 16 patients who later progressed to ophthalmopathy. The approximately 90 discovery patients were randomly split 7:3 into training and test sets. In addition, the study compared T-cell repertoires in thyroid tissue and in blood from five to seven Graves' hyperthyroidism patients. After sampling, hyperthyroidism patients received methimazole starting at 30 mg daily, and ophthalmopathy patients received high-dose intravenous methylprednisolone. According to the paper, TCR Vbeta CDR3 sequencing was carried out on some 130 peripheral blood samples, which came from under 50 ophthalmopathy, approximately 72 hyperthyroidism and roughly 17 progressor patients.

The TCR beta CDR3 regions were amplified from the RNA transcripts. For the first round of RT-PCR on the TCR CDR3, the HTBI primer set was used together with the Qiagen OneStep RT-PCR kit. The libraries were constructed in a second round of multiplex PCR and then size-selected and purified. Libraries were sequenced paired-end with 100 bp reads on an Illumina HiSeq2000. In the source study's methods: SOAPnuke was used to process the raw data, with reads discarded if the reads contained adapters or uncalled bases, had a mean Phred below 15, or lacked an exact constant-primer or identifier match. COPE v1.2.5 was used to merge the high-quality paired reads, and each unique nucleotide sequence was defined as a clonotype. Clonotypes were aligned to IMGT TRBV, TRBD and TRBJ reference segments using MiTCR v1.1. The analysis included only V-J combinations with a frequency above 0.0001, which together covered around 99% of the repertoires. The TCS score was defined as F50 (clonal expansion) divided by E x V (chaos), with BLOSUM62-based TCRdist calculated between CDR3 peptides within each V-J. Welch's t-statistics and random forest reduced approximately 520 V-J features to around 14, which were used in a naive Bayes classifier (R e1071). The raw public reads went through TCRdb reprocessing: fastp at Q25, MiXCR clone calling, in-frame beta chains kept. Identical CDR3 protein sequences are pooled into one entry, listed with their most common genes and DNA. The V and J calls here are based on TCRdb, not the publication. Counted in this sample were 250,000 to 300,000 distinct CDR3 sequences; over 15% of them appeared once. The ten biggest clones cover over 50% of the sample.

Summary of the overall study and its limitations: Ophthalmopathy was separated from stable hyperthyroidism by a 13 V-J signature model, with 85% to 90% sensitivity and roughly 81% specificity obtained in cross-validation and 80%/75% obtained in testing. Most expanded thyroid clonotypes (frequency above 0.001) were also detected in blood, a finding suggesting that blood repertoires may reflect thyroid immune responses. Sample size was not statistically predetermined, and blinding of investigators to group allocation was not performed. In validation, progression to ophthalmopathy was predicted by the model with roughly 69% sensitivity and 72.22% specificity, a median of roughly 6.4 months before onset.

The junction shows trimming of 4 bases on V and 7 bases on J, plus 13 bases between the germline ends. The CDR3 measures 14 amino acids from cysteine to phenylalanine. Only the CDR3 portion is preserved as DNA: 42 bases, with reading frame beginning at the first base. Reading the germline V gene gives CDR1 MNHNS and CDR2 SASEGT. Ophthalmopathy patients had moderately to severely active disease, with a Clinical Activity Score of 3 or more, a NOSPECS grade of 4 or more, and a disease duration of less than 3 months. The study excluded patients with uncontrolled infections, other autoimmune diseases, pregnancy or lactation. Diagnoses were based on clinical symptoms, serum thyroxine and TRAb, thyroid ultrasound and orbital computed tomography. PBMCs were separated from 7.5 to 10 ml of fresh peripheral blood using Ficoll-Paque density gradient centrifugation. Total RNA was extracted using Trizol reagent, and RNA quality was assessed on an Agilent 2100 Bioanalyzer.

The chain joins TRBV6-1 to TRBJ2-2; TRBD1 is a weak D gene call, 6 bases matching. The sequence came from a woman aged 60-75 years with Graves' ophthalmopathy. Sequencing used blood. The CDR3 corresponds to CASSAWGQGGELFF. The sequenced DNA: TGTGCCAGCAGTGCGTGGGGGCAGGGCGGGGAGCTGTTTTTT.